One and the same sample provided the 28 T cell receptor beta chains below, sequenced in a study of T cell responses to AZD1222 COVID-19 vaccine. Measured with immunoSEQ multiplex PCR; TCRdb has only the in-frame clones, and not every one. The top ten clones hold over 3% of a sample with 90,000 to 130,000 clones, roughly nine tenths of them seen once. The sequencing here drew on peripheral blood, taken on day 0 of MenACWY control vaccination. The origin of the receptors is an adult in good health.

The V gene is TRBV19, the J gene TRBJ2-7; either TRBD1 or TRBD2 may fit D (6 bases each). V was pared by 5 bases and J by 2 bases, with 16 bases between. This CDR3 is 15 amino acids long. CDR1 LNHDA and CDR2 SQIVND come from the germline V gene (reference sequence). CDR3 DNA: TGTGCCAGTAGTTATGGGGCAGGGGAGGCCTACGAGCAGTACTTC. Translation: CASSYGAGEAYEQYF.

DNA of the CDR3: TGTGCCAGCAGTGAAGTAAGTAGGGACAGGGTTTCCTACGAGCAGTACTTC. It is translated as CASSEVSRDRVSYEQYF. The gene calls are TRBV6-1 and TRBJ2-7, with 9 bases lining up with TRBD1. Germline values: CDR1 MNHNS, CDR2 SASEGT. There are 17 residues in the CDR3. V lost 1 base, J lost 1 base, and 8 bases stayed unmatched.

The CDR3 bases are TGTGCCAGCAGCGTTCGTCGTGGAAAACTGTTTTTT. Protein sequence: CASSVRRGKLFF. The chain uses TRBV5-6 and TRBJ1-4; D gene uncertain. The CDR3 has 12 residues. CDR1 is SGHDT, CDR2 YYEEEE, per germline. Between the trimmed V and J ends, which lost 4 bases and 10 bases, there was a span of 11 bases.

The chain is built from TRBV6-2 or TRBV6-3 and TRBJ1-5; tentatively, D is TRBD1 (6 bases). Germline CDR1 MNHEY, CDR2 SVGEGT. The CDR3 runs to 15 residues. V was cut by 0 bases and J by 3 bases, with 9 bases left in between. The CDR3 loop is CASSYSGGDNQPQHF. CDR3 coding DNA: TGTGCCAGCAGTTACTCGGGGGGCGACAATCAGCCCCAGCATTTT.

CDR3 loop: CASSSDRASYGYTF. CDR3 sequence (DNA): TGCGCCAGCAGCTCCGACAGGGCAAGCTATGGCTACACCTTC. The rearrangement uses TRBV5-1 and TRBJ1-2; 7 bases map to TRBD1. Germline lookup yields CDR1 SGHRS and CDR2 YFSETQ. The V and J ends lost 3 bases and 4 bases, in that order; junction bases with no gene match: 6. CDR3 length: 14 residues.

The rearrangement joins TRBV5-6 to TRBJ2-2; 8 positions agree with TRBD1. Per germline, CDR1 SGHDT and CDR2 YYEEEE. The CDR3 runs 15 residues. V gave up 3 bases and J gave up 4 bases; unmatched junction bases: 5. The CDR3 coding sequence is TGTGCCAGCAGCTCTGAGGACAGGGCCACCGGGGAGCTGTTTTTT. Its protein product is CASSSEDRATGELFF.

The gene calls are TRBV7-9 and TRBJ1-2, with 8 bases that match TRBD1. CDR1 and CDR2 (germline): SEHNR, FQNEAQ (reference sequence). Trimming removed 5 bases from V and 4 bases from J; junction bases left unmatched: 6. This CDR3 comprises 14 residues. CDR3 in amino acids: CASSATGGRYGYTF. For the CDR3, the DNA is TGTGCCAGCAGCGCCACAGGGGGTCGCTATGGCTACACCTTC.

This clone was recorded only once. V is TRBV7-2 and J is TRBJ1-1; D gene unclear. V dropped 2 bases and J dropped 4 bases, with 11 bases sitting between them. This CDR3 has 14 amino acids. CDR1 and CDR2 (germline): SGHTA, FQGNSA. CDR3: CASSLIPGSTEAFF. For the CDR3, the DNA is TGTGCCAGCAGCTTAATACCCGGGTCCACTGAAGCTTTCTTT.

The chain couples TRBV3-1 (or the pseudogene TRBV3-2) to TRBJ1-5; D is uncertain. V shed 2 bases and J shed 1 base, with 3 bases lying between them. The CDR3 has 13 residues. The germline CDR1 and CDR2 sequences are LGHDT and YNNKEL (reference sequence). CDR3 residues: CASSQQSNQPQHF. The CDR3 coding sequence is TGTGCCAGCAGCCAACAAAGCAATCAGCCCCAGCATTTT.

This clone was picked up one time. The chain has TRBV6-2 or TRBV6-3 and TRBJ1-2; D call uncertain. The CDR3 runs to 13 residues. V lost 4 bases and J lost 2, with 8 bases in between. CDR1 is MNHEY and CDR2 is SVGEGT in the germline V gene. The DNA of the CDR3 is TGTGCCAGCAGTTTACAAGTCAACTATGGCTACACCTTC. It specifies CASSLQVNYGYTF.

V usage is TRBV9 and J usage is TRBJ2-2; TRBD1 matches at 9 bases. Germline CDR1 and CDR2: SGDLS and YYNGEE. Trimming took 6 bases from V and 4 from J; bases not matched to a gene: 13. CDR3 length: 17 amino acids. Here the CDR3 reads CASTLGPGQGFTGELFF. The CDR3 nucleotides read TGTGCCAGCACCCTCGGCCCGGGACAGGGCTTCACCGGGGAGCTGTTTTTT.

This clone was seen only once. The chain carries TRBV5-1 and TRBJ1-5, with a possible D match to TRBD1 (5 bases). V lost 4 bases to trimming and J lost 3 bases, with 14 bases between them. Germline CDR1 and CDR2: SGHRS and YFSETQ. CDR3 length: 15 amino acids. This CDR3 is CASSPGGGFNQPQHF. As DNA, the CDR3 is TGCGCCAGCAGCCCGGGGGGAGGGTTCAATCAGCCCCAGCATTTT. Full variable domain (missing parts from reference TRBV5-1 and TRBJ1-5): KAGVTQTPRYLIKTRGQQVTLSCSPISGHRSVSWYQQTPGQGLQFLFEYFSETQRNKGNFPGRFSGRQFSNSRSEMNVSTLELGDSALYLCASSPGGGFNQPQHFGDGTRLSIL.

This clone came up once. V usage is TRBV10-1 and J usage is TRBJ2-5; 7 bases align to TRBD2. Trimming removed 6 bases from V and 8 bases from J; junction bases left unmatched: 3. The CDR3 is made up of 11 amino acids. In germline, CDR1 is WNHNN, CDR2 SYGVQD (reference sequence). CDR3 coding DNA: TGCGCCAGCAGCCCGGGGGGAACCCAGTACTTC. It is translated as CASSPGGTQYF.

This clone was picked up one time. This chain uses TRBV19 with TRBJ2-1; 7 bases are shared with TRBD1. The J segment lost 0 bases and the V segment lost 5 bases, leaving 10 bases of the junction unmatched. This CDR3 is 17 amino acids long. Germline V gene sequence: CDR1 LNHDA, CDR2 SQIVND (reference sequence). CDR3 nucleotides: TGTGCCAGTAGTGCCTACGCCGGGACAGCCTCCTACAATGAGCAGTTCTTC. Protein sequence: CASSAYAGTASYNEQFF.

This chain joins TRBV5-1 and TRBJ1-1; 7 positions match TRBD1. Trimming at V came to 4 bases and at J to 2 bases, leaving 11 bases not matched to a gene. The CDR3 runs 16 residues. Germline CDR1 reads SGHRS; CDR2 reads YFSETQ. The CDR3 DNA follows: TGCGCCAGCAGCCCTAACCCAGGGGGAGACAACACTGAAGCTTTCTTT. This codes for CASSPNPGGDNTEAFF.

This clone has a single count. The V call is TRBV5-1, the J call TRBJ2-1; 9 bases agree with TRBD1. Germline values: CDR1 SGHRS, CDR2 YFSETQ. V shed 4 bases and J 2 bases; nucleotides not matched to a gene: 7. There are 16 residues in the CDR3. This CDR3 reads CASSTPGQGTYNEQFF. The CDR3 region has the DNA TGCGCCAGCAGCACCCCGGGACAGGGCACCTACAATGAGCAGTTCTTC.

The rearrangement links TRBV5-1 to TRBJ2-2; maybe TRBD2 (6 bases). In germline, CDR1 is SGHRS, CDR2 YFSETQ. Trimming stripped 4 bases from V and 4 bases from J, with 11 bases between. The CDR3 sequence is 14 residues long. CDR3 DNA: TGCGCCAGCAGCATGTACGGGGGCACCGGGGAGCTGTTTTTT. This sequence encodes CASSMYGGTGELFF.

The chain couples TRBV18 to TRBJ1-2, with a tentative D call TRBD1 (6 bases). Looked up from germline, CDR1 is KGHSH and CDR2 is LQKENI. V dropped 3 bases and J dropped 2 bases, with 22 bases sitting between them. The CDR3 contains 18 residues. CDR3 sequence: CASSPKTPGEKINYGYTF. The CDR3 DNA reads as TGTGCCAGCTCACCTAAAACTCCAGGGGAAAAAATAAACTATGGCTACACCTTC.

This clone was picked up a small number of times. V usage is TRBV7-9 and J usage is TRBJ1-2; no clear D. Between the trimmed V and J ends, which lost 2 bases and 1 base, there was a span of 5 bases. CDR3 size: 13 residues. Looked up from germline, CDR1 is SEHNR and CDR2 is FQNEAQ (reference sequence). The chain's CDR3 is CASSLYRNYGYTF. DNA of the CDR3: TGTGCCAGCAGCTTATATCGTAACTATGGCTACACCTTC.

V and J are TRBV29-1 and TRBJ2-3; D may be TRBD1 (6 bases). Germline V gene sequence: CDR1 SQVTM, CDR2 ANQGSEA. Trimming removed 2 bases from V and 4 bases from J, with 13 bases in between. The CDR3 has 14 amino acids. The CDR3 here is CSVERGRGADTQYF. In DNA form, the CDR3 reads TGCAGCGTTGAAAGGGGCAGGGGTGCAGATACGCAGTATTTT.

V and J are TRBV6-2 or TRBV6-3 and TRBJ2-7; no clear D. The germline CDR1 and CDR2 sequences are MNHEY and SVGEGT. The ends were cut back, 5 bases at V and 4 bases at J, with 6 bases in the middle. The CDR3 consists of 11 residues. The CDR3 DNA sequence: TGTGCCAGCAGTACCCCATACGAGCAGTACTTC. Protein product: CASSTPYEQYF.

This chain connects TRBV16 to TRBJ1-1, with D uncertain. Trimming stripped 4 bases from V and 2 bases from J, with 11 bases between. From germline, CDR1 is KGHSY and CDR2 FQNENV. The CDR3 extends over 14 amino acids. CDR3 DNA sequence: TGTGCCAGCAGCCCGGTAAGCAGTAACACTGAAGCTTTCTTT. This sequence encodes CASSPVSSNTEAFF.

This sequence joins TRBV19 and TRBJ2-7; D is unresolved. This CDR3 has 15 residues. Germline-derived CDR1 and CDR2 are LNHDA and SQIVND (reference sequence). The V and J ends lost 4 bases and 0 bases respectively, with 13 bases between them. Here the CDR3 reads CASSSGRHGSYEQYF. CDR3 sequence (DNA): TGTGCCAGTAGTAGTGGCAGACATGGCTCCTACGAGCAGTACTTC.

As regards this clone: Other DNA sequences in this specimen translate into the identical CDR3. The chain uses TRBV5-4 and TRBJ1-2; 7 positions match TRBD1. Germline-derived CDR1 and CDR2 are SGHNT and YYREEE (reference sequence). The CDR3 sequence is 14 residues long. The trim removed 2 bases at V and 2 bases at J, leaving 3 bases unmatched. CDR3 region: CASSLQGSNYGYTF. The CDR3 DNA reads TGTGCCAGCAGCTTACAGGGGTCCAACTATGGCTACACCTTC.

The gene calls are TRBV6-5 and TRBJ2-3; perhaps TRBD2 as D (5 bases). V was clipped by 6 bases and J by 0 bases, with 10 bases between them. The germline V gene has CDR1 MNHEY and CDR2 SVGAGI. The CDR3 spans 14 residues. The CDR3 region is CASRPGLSTDTQYF. The CDR3 bases are TGTGCCAGCAGACCCGGACTGAGCACAGATACGCAGTATTTT.

The V call is TRBV7-2, the J call TRBJ1-4, with D unclear. Germline-derived CDR1 and CDR2 are SGHTA and FQGNSA. V was clipped by 2 bases and J by 8 bases, with 6 bases between them. The CDR3 extends over 12 amino acids. CDR3 sequence reads: CASSLYQEKLFF. The CDR3 DNA reads as TGTGCCAGCAGCTTATACCAGGAAAAACTGTTTTTT.

V is TRBV28 and J is TRBJ1-2, with 9 bases identical to TRBD1. Trimming cost V 2 bases and J 5 bases; bases outside gene matches: 6. Germline V gives CDR1 MDHEN, CDR2 SYDVKM. The CDR3 totals 15 residues. CDR3 in amino acids: CASSLPAGTGYGYTF. CDR3 coding DNA: TGTGCCAGCAGTTTACCAGCGGGGACAGGGTATGGCTACACCTTC.

The chain combines TRBV30 with TRBJ2-3; tentative D call: TRBD2 (5 bases). The CDR3 loop spans 12 amino acids. CDR1 and CDR2 (germline): GTSNPN, SVGIG (reference sequence). V was trimmed by 5 bases and J by 4 bases, leaving 10 bases between them. In DNA form, the CDR3 reads TGTGCCTGGGGGGAGTCGTCAGATACGCAGTATTTT. The encoded protein is CAWGESSDTQYF.